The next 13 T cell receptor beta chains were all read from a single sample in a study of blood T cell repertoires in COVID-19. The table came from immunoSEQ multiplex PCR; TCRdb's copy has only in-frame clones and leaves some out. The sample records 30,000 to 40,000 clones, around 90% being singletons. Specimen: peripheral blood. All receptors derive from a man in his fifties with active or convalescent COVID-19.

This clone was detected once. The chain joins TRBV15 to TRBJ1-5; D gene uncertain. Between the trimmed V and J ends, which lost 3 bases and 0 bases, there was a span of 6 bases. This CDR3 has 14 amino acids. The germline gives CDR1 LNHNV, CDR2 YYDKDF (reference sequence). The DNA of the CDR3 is TGTGCCACCAGCAGGGCATATAGCAATCAGCCCCAGCATTTT. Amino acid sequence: CATSRAYSNQPQHF.

For the CDR3, the DNA is TGTGCCAGCAGCTTAGCCGGGGGATGGGACTACGAGCAGTACTTC. It specifies CASSLAGGWDYEQYF. The chain employs TRBV7-9 and TRBJ2-7, with a possible D match to TRBD2 (6 bases). With 0 bases removed from V and 3 bases from J, the gap between germline ends came to 12 bases. This CDR3 contains 15 residues. Germline V gene sequence: CDR1 SEHNR, CDR2 FQNEAQ (reference sequence). The full variable domain, completed using reference TRBV7-9 and TRBJ2-7, is DTGVSQNPRHKITKRGQNVTFRCDPISEHNRLYWYRQTLGQGPEFLTYFQNEAQLEKSRLLSDRFSAERPKGSFSTLEIQRTEQGDSAMYLCASSLAGGWDYEQYFGPGTRLTVT.

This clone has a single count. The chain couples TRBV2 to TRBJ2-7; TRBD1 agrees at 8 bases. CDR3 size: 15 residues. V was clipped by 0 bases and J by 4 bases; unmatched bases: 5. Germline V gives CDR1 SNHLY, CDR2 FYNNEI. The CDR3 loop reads CASSEADRVSYEQYF. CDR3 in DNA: TGTGCCAGCAGTGAAGCGGACAGGGTGTCATACGAGCAGTACTTC.

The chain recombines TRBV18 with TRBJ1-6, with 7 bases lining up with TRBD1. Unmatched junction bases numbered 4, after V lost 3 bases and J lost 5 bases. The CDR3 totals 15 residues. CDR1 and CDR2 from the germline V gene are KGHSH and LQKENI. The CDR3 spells CASSPGTANNSPLHF. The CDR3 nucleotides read TGTGCCAGCTCACCCGGGACAGCCAATAATTCACCCCTCCACTTT. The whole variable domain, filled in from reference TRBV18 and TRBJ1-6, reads NAGVMQNPRHLVRRRGQEARLRCSPMKGHSHVYWYRQLPEEGLKFMVYLQKENIIDESGMPKERFSAEFPKEGPSILRIQQVVRGDSAAYFCASSPGTANNSPLHFGNGTRLTVT.

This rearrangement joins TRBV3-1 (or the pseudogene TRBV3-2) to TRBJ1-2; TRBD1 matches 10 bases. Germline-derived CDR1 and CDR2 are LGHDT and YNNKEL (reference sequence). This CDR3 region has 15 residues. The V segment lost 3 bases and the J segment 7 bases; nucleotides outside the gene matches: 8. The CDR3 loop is CASSHSGQGFSGYTF. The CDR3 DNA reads TGTGCCAGCAGCCATTCGGGACAGGGGTTTAGTGGCTACACCTTC.

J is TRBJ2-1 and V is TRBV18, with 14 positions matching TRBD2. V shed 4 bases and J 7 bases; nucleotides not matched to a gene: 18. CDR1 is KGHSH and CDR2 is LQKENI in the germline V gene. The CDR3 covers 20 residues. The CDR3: CASSRGRRPGTSGSRNEQFF. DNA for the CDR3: TGTGCCAGCTCACGAGGTCGGCGTCCCGGGACTAGCGGGAGTAGGAATGAGCAGTTCTTC.

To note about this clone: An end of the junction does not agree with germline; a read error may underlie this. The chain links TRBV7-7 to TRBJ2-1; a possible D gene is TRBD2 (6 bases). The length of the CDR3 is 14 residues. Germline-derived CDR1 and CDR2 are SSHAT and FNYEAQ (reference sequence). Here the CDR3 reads CASSLSGTVNEQFF. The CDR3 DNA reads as TGTGCTAGCAGCTTATCCGGGACTGTCAATGAGCAGTTCTTC.

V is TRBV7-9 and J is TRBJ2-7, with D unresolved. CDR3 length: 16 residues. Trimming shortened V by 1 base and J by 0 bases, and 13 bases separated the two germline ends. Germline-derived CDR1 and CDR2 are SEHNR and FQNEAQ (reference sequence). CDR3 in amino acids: CASSLGMRYSSYEQYF. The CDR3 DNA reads TGTGCCAGCAGCTTAGGGATGCGCTACAGCTCCTACGAGCAGTACTTC.

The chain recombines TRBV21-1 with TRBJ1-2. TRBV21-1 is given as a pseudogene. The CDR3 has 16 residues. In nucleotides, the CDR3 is TGTGCCAGCAGCAACCAGATCCCGGGGACTAACTATGGCTACACCTTC. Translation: CASSNQIPGTNYGYTF.

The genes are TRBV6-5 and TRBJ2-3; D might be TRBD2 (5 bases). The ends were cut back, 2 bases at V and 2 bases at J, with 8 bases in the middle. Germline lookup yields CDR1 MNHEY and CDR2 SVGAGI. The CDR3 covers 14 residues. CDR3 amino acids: CASSYAGLTDTQYF. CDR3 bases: TGTGCCAGCAGTTACGCGGGCCTCACAGATACGCAGTATTTT.

In DNA, the CDR3 is TGTGCCAGTAGTATAGACCGCCGAGGTACGCAGTATTTT. Its translation: CASSIDRRGTQYF. The gene calls are TRBV19 and TRBJ2-3, with unresolved D. There are 13 residues in the CDR3. Trimming left V 0 bases short and J 8 bases short, with 9 bases between. Germline lookup yields CDR1 LNHDA and CDR2 SQIVND (reference sequence).

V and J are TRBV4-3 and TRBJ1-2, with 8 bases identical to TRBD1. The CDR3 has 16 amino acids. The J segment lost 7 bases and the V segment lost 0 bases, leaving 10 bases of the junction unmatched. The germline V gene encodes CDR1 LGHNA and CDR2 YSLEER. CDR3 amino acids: CASSQDFRTGFLGYTF. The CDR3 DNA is TGCGCCAGCAGCCAAGATTTTCGGACAGGGTTCCTTGGCTACACCTTC.

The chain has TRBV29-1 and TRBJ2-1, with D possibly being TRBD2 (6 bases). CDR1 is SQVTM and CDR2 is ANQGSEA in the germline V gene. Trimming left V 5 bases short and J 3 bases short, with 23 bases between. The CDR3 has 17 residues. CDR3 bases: TGCAGCGTTATGGGAGGTCTAGCTTCGAGTTTCTACAATGAGCAGTTCTTC. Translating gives CSVMGGLASSFYNEQFF.